This TCR beta chain derives from a study of blood T cell repertoires in COVID-19. The wider study: Samples taken during acute and convalescent COVID-19 were collected in the United States, Italy and Spain. PBMCs, B-cell-depleted T cells, or T cells were the source of the cDNA or gDNA that made up the material.

The germline CDR1 and CDR2 sequences are ENHRY and SYGVKD. The CDR3 consists of 13 residues. J was trimmed by 3 bases and V by 4 bases; bases with no gene match: 2. In this sample, this clone turned up once. Study processing details: Cell counts per sample came from amplifying reference gene primers. TCRdb's copy holds only in-frame clones and misses some; the assay was immunoSEQ multiplex PCR. The DNA gave D and trimming, while V, J and clone size come from that table. The sample has fewer than 120,000 clones; 80% to 90% are singletons. The gene calls are TRBV10-3 and TRBJ2-5; 7 bases are shared with TRBD1. The TCR was taken from a woman aged 55-70 years with acute or convalescent COVID-19. Sequenced: peripheral blood. The CDR3 is CAISVGQEETQYF. DNA for the CDR3: TGTGCCATCAGTGTCGGACAGGAAGAGACCCAGTACTTC.